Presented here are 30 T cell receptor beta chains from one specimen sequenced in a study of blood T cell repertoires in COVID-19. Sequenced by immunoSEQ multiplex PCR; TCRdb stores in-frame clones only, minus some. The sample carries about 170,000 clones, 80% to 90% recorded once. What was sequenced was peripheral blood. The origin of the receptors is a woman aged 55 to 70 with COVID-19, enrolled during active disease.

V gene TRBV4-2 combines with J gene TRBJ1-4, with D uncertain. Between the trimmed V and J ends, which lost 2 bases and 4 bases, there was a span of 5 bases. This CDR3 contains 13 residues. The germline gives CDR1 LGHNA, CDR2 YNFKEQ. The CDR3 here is CASSQQNNEKLFF. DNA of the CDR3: TGTGCCAGCAGCCAACAGAATAATGAAAAACTGTTTTTT.

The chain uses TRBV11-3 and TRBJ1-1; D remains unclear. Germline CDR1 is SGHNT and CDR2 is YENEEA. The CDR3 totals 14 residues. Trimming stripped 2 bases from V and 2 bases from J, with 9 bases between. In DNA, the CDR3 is TGTGCCAGCAGCTTAAGACTCCCAAACACTGAAGCTTTCTTT. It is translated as CASSLRLPNTEAFF.

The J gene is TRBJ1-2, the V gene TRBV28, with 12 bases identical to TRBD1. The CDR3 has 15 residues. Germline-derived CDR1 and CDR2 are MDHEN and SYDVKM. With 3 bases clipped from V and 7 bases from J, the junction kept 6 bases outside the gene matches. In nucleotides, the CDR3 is TGTGCCAGCAGTTTTGGAGGGACAGGGGGCACTGGCTACACCTTC. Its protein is CASSFGGTGGTGYTF.

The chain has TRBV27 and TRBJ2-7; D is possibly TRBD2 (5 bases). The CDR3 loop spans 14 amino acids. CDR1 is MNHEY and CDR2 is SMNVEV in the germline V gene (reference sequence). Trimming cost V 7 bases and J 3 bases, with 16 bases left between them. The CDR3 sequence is CASTRGFGGYEQYF. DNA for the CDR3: TGTGCCAGCACTCGAGGGTTCGGAGGCTACGAGCAGTACTTC.

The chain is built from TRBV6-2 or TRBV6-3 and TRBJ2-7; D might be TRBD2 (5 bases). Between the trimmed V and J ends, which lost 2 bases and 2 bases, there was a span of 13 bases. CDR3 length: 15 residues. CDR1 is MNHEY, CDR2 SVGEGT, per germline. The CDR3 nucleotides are TGTGCCAGCAGTTACATGGCGGGCGTCGCCTACGAGCAGTACTTC. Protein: CASSYMAGVAYEQYF.

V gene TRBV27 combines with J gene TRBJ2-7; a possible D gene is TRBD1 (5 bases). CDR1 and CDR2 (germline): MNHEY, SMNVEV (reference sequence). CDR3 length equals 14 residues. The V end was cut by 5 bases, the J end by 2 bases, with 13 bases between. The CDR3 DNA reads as TGTGCCAGCAGTCAAAGGACACTACCCTACGAGCAGTACTTC. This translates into CASSQRTLPYEQYF.

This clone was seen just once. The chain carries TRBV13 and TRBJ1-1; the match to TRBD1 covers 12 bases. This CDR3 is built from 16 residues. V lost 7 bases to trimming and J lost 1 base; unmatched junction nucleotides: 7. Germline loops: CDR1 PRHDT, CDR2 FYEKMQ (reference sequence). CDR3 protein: CASNRDRGRGNTEAFF. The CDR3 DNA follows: TGTGCCAGCAACCGGGACAGGGGGCGAGGGAACACTGAAGCTTTCTTT.

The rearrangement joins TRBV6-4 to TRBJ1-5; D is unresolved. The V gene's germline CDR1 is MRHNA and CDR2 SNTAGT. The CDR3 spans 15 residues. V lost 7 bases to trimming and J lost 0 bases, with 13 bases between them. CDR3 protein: CASNQDGNSNQPQHF. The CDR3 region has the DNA TGTGCCAGCAACCAGGACGGGAATAGCAATCAGCCCCAGCATTTT.

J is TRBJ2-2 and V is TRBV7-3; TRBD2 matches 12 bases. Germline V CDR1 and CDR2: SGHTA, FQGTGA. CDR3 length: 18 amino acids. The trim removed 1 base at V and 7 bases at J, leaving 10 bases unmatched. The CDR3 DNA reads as TGTGCCAGCAGCTTAATGGCTAGCGGGAGGGCCCCTCACGGGGAGCTGTTTTTT. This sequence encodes CASSLMASGRAPHGELFF.

CDR3 loop: CASGLAGGTGELFF. CDR3 sequence (DNA): TGTGCCAGCGGGCTAGCGGGAGGAACCGGGGAGCTGTTTTTT. The chain joins TRBV6-6 to TRBJ2-2; TRBD2 matches 11 bases. V dropped 8 bases and J dropped 5; count of bases not matched to a gene: 4. CDR1 and CDR2 from the germline V gene are MNHNY and SVGAGI (reference sequence). The CDR3 spans 14 residues.

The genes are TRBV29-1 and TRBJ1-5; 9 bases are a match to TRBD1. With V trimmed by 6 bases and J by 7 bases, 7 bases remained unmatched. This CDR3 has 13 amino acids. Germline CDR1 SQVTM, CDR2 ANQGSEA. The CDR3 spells CSVQGQGGQPQHF. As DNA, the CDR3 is TGCAGCGTCCAGGGACAGGGAGGACAGCCCCAGCATTTT.

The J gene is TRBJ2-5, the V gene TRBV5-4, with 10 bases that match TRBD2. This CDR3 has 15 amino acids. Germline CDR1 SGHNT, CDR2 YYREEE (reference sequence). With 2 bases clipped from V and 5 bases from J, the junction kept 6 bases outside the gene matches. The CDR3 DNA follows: TGTGCCAGCAGCTTAGGACTAGCGGCGGAGGAGACCCAGTACTTC. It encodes CASSLGLAAEETQYF.

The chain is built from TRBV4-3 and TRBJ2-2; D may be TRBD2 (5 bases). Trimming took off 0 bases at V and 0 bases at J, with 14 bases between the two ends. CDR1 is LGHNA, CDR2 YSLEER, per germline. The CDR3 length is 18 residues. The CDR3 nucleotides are TGCGCCAGCAGCCAAGATATTAGGCTAGCAGCGAACACCGGGGAGCTGTTTTTT. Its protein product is CASSQDIRLAANTGELFF.

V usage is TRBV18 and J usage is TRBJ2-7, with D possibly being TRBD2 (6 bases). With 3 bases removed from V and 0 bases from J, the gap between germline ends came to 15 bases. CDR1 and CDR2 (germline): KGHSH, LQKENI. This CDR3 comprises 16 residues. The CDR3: CASSPTGAKSSYEQYF. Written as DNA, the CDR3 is TGTGCCAGCTCACCCACGGGAGCGAAAAGCTCCTACGAGCAGTACTTC.

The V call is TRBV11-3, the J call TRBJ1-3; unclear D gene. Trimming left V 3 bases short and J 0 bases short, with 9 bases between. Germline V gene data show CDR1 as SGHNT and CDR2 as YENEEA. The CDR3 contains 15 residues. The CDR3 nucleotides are TGTGCCAGCAGCTTTACCGCTAGCTCTGGAAACACCATATATTTT. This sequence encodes CASSFTASSGNTIYF.

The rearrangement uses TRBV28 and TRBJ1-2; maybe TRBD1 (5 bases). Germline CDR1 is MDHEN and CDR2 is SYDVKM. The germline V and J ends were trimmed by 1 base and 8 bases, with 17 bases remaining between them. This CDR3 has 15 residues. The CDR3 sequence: CASSLSSRAAKGYTF. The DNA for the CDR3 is TGTGCCAGCAGTTTATCCTCCAGGGCCGCTAAAGGCTACACCTTC.

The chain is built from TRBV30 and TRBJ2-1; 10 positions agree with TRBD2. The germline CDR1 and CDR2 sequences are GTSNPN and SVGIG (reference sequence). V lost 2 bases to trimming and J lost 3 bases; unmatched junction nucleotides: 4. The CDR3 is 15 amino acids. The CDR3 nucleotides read TGTGCCTGGAGTTTACTAGCGGGGTACTACAATGAGCAGTTCTTC. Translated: CAWSLLAGYYNEQFF. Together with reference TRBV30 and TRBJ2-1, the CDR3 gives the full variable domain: SQTIHQWPATLVQPVGSPLSLECTVEGTSNPNLYWYRQAAGRGLQLLFYSVGIGQISSEVPQNLSASRPQDRQFILSSKKLLLSDSGFYLCAWSLLAGYYNEQFFGPGTRLTVL.

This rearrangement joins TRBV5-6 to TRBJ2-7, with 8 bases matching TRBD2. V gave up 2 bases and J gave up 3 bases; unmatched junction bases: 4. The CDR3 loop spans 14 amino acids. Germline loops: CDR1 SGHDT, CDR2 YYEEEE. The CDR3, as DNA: TGTGCCAGCAGCTTCCCCAGCGGGAGCTACGAGCAGTACTTC. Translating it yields CASSFPSGSYEQYF.

The CDR3 DNA reads as TGTGCCTCTCATGGGGCGGGGTATGGCTACACCTTC. Translating it yields CASHGAGYGYTF. The chain carries TRBV28 and TRBJ1-2; the D gene is possibly TRBD1 (5 bases). Between the trimmed V and J ends, which lost 11 bases and 5 bases, there was a span of 15 bases. The CDR3 is 12 amino acids. The germline V gene has CDR1 MDHEN and CDR2 SYDVKM.

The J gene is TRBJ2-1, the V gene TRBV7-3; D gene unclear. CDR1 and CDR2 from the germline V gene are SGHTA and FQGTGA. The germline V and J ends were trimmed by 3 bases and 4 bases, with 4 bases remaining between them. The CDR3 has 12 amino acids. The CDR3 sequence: CASSFGYNEQFF. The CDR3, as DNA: TGTGCCAGCAGCTTCGGTTACAATGAGCAGTTCTTC.

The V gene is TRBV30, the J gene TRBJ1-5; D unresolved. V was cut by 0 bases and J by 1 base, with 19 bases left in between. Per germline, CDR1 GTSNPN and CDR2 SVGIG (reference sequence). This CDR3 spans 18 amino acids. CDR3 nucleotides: TGTGCCTGGAGTGTACAGCTGGGTGAGTCTGGGAGCAATCAGCCCCAGCATTTT. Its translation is CAWSVQLGESGSNQPQHF.

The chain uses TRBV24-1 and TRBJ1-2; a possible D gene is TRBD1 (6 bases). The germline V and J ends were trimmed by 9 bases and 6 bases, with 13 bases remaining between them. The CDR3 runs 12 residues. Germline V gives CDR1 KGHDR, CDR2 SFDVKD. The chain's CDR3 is CATYEQGHGYTF. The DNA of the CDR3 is TGTGCCACCTATGAACAGGGTCATGGCTACACCTTC.

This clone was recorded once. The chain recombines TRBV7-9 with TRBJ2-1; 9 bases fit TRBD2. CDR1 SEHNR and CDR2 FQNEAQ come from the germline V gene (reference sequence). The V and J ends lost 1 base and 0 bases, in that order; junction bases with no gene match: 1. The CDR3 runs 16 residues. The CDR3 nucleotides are TGTGCCAGCAGCTTAGGTAGCGGGAGCTCCTACAATGAGCAGTTCTTC. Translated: CASSLGSGSSYNEQFF. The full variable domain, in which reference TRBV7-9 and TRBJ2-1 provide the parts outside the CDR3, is DTGVSQNPRHKITKRGQNVTFRCDPISEHNRLYWYRQTLGQGPEFLTYFQNEAQLEKSRLLSDRFSAERPKGSFSTLEIQRTEQGDSAMYLCASSLGSGSSYNEQFFGPGTRLTVL.

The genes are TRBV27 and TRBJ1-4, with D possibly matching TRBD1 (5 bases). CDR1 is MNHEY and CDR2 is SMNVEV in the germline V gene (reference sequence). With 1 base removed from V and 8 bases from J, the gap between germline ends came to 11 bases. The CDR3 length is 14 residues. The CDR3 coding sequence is TGTGCCAGCAGTTTATACGGGGGTTGGGAAAAACTGTTTTTT. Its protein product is CASSLYGGWEKLFF. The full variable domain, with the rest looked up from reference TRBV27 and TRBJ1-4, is EAQVTQNPRYLITVTGKKLTVTCSQNMNHEYMSWYRQDPGLGLRQIYYSMNVEVTDKGDVPEGYKVSRKEKRNFPLILESPSPNQTSLYFCASSLYGGWEKLFFGSGTQLSVL.

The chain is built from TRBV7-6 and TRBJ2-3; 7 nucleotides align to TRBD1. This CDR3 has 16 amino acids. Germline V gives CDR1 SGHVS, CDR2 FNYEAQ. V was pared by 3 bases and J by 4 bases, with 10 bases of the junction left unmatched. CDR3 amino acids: CASSLLDRLQADTQYF. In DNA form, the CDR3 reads TGTGCCAGCAGCTTGTTGGACAGGCTCCAGGCAGATACGCAGTATTTT.

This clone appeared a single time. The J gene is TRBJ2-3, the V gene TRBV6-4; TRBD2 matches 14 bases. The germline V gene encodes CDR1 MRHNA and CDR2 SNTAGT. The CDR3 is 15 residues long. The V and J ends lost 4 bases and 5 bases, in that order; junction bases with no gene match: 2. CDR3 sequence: CASSVGLAGGDTQYF. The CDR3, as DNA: TGTGCCAGCAGTGTCGGACTAGCGGGAGGAGATACGCAGTATTTT.

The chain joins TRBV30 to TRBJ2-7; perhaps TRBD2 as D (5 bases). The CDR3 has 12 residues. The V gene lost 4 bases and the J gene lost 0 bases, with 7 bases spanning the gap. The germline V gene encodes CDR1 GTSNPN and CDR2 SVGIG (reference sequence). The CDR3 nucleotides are TGTGCCTGGACTGCGGGCTCCTACGAGCAGTACTTC. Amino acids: CAWTAGSYEQYF.

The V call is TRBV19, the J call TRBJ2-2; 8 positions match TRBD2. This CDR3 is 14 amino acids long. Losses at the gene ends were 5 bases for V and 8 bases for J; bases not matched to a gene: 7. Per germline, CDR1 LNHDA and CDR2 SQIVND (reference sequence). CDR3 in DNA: TGTGCCAGTAGTCGGAGCGGGAGCTCGGGGGAGCTGTTTTTT. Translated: CASSRSGSSGELFF.

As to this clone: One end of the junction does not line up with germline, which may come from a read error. The DNA for the CDR3 is TGTGCGACCAACGGGGGGCATGGGGACGAGCAGTACTTC. Protein sequence: CATNGGHGDEQYF. This rearrangement joins TRBV24-1 to TRBJ2-7; D perhaps matches TRBD2 (7 bases). CDR3 length: 13 residues. The germline V gene has CDR1 KGHDR and CDR2 SFDVKD.

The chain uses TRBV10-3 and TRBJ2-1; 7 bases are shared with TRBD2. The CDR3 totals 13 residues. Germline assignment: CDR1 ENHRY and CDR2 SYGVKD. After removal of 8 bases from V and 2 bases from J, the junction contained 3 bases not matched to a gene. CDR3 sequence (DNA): TGTGCCATCGGGCGGGGGACCTACAATGAGCAGTTCTTC. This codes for CAIGRGTYNEQFF.